The clone carrying this TCR beta chain was counted many times. One entry per CDR3 protein, called by TCRdb with MiXCR from the 5' RACE reads. Of over 35,000 distinct CDR3 sequences listed, around 6.1% are singletons. This entry is derived from a study of early T cells in non-severe SARS-CoV-2 infection. This clonotype was obtained from an adult who was a healthcare worker with PCR-confirmed SARS-CoV-2 infection or an uninfected control (not recorded which). This specimen was whole blood, taken at baseline.

CDR3 sequence: CASRAPLGGGNEQFF. CDR3 in DNA: TGTGCAAGTCGCGCCCCCTTGGGGGGAGGCAATGAGCAGTTCTTC. J is TRBJ2-1 and V is TRBV12-2; the table assigns TRBD1, which was not confirmed against the DNA. TRBV12-2 is classified as a pseudogene. This CDR3 contains 15 residues.